This is a list of T cell receptor beta chains from one sample in a study of cytomegalovirus exposure and HLA in healthy donors. The table came from immunoSEQ multiplex PCR; TCRdb's copy has only in-frame clones and leaves some out. The sample includes over 150,000 clones, 60% to 85% of them seen just once. The sample taken for sequencing was PBMCs. These receptors were taken from a woman between 40 and 55 years old in good health and CMV-seronegative. The conserved cysteine and the conserved F or W are not part of the CDR3 here. The D gene is left open where the match is weak. The size field is filled for only some rows; it gives once, few, many or a size class.

TRBD2	-	TRBJ2-3	TRBV30	AWSPTSGIRKSTDTQY
-	-	TRBJ1-6	TRBV7-6	ASSLGGQGWSPLH
-	-	TRBJ1-1	TRBV18	ASSAGESTEAF
-	-	TRBJ1-1	TRBV5-1	ASSLANEAF
TRBD1	few	TRBJ1-1	TRBV7-9	ASSLRQGMNTEAF
-	-	TRBJ1-1	TRBV2	ASRSTEIYRGTEAF
TRBD1	-	TRBJ1-5	TRBV6-1	ASSGGQGGSFFNQPQH
TRBD1	-	TRBJ1-2	TRBV14	ASSQRGPGQGTYGYT
-	-	TRBJ2-1	TRBV10-2	ASSEFAQPF
-	-	TRBJ2-2	TRBV9	ASSLLGVANTGELF
-	-	TRBJ2-7	TRBV6-4	ASRDEVHEQY
TRBD2	-	TRBJ2-3	TRBV25-1	ASSEGRLAGFTDTQY
-	once	TRBJ1-2	TRBV11-2	ASSLAQGGSGYT
-	-	TRBJ2-2	TRBV25-1	ASSSTTANTGELF
-	-	TRBJ1-2	TRBV29-1	SGGDGAGGYT
-	-	TRBJ1-2	TRBV21-1	AGRGRCYNYGYT
TRBD2	-	TRBJ2-1	TRBV10-3	AISGLAEYNEQF
-	-	TRBJ2-1	TRBV10-1	ASSESQGRPYNEQF